A selection of T cell receptor beta chains follows, all from one sample in a study of tumor-infiltrating lymphocytes in primary liver carcinoma. TCRdb used MiXCR to reprocess the multiplex PCR reads, holding one entry per CDR3 protein. Of roughly 120,000 distinct CDR3 sequences in the sample, about two thirds were seen once. Sequenced sample: tumor-adjacent normal liver tissue. These TCRs come from a woman aged 55-75 years with primary liver carcinoma and hepatitis B virus infection. CDR3s include the opening cysteine and the closing phenylalanine or tryptophan. A D gene is named only where the DNA matches it firmly. Some rows mark clone size as missing; the rest say once, few, many or name a class of expanded clone.

v_call: TRBV12-3/TRBV12-4; d_call: NA; clone_size: NA; j_call: TRBJ1-2; cdr3_nt: TGTGCCAGCAGTCTGCTGACCATCTATGGCTACACATTC; cdr3_aa: CASSLLTIYGYTF
v_call: TRBV4-1; d_call: NA; clone_size: NA; j_call: TRBJ1-4; cdr3_nt: TGCACCAGCAGCCAAAAGGCTCCTCTAACTAATGAAAAACTGTTTTTT; cdr3_aa: CTSSQKAPLTNEKLFF
v_call: TRBV6-5; d_call: TRBD1; clone_size: NA; j_call: TRBJ2-7; cdr3_nt: TGTGCCAGCAGTCCCCGGACAGGGAGAAACCTCTACGAGCACTGCTTC; cdr3_aa: CASSPRTGRNLYEHCF
v_call: TRBV28; d_call: TRBD1; clone_size: NA; j_call: TRBJ2-7; cdr3_nt: TGTGCCAGCAGTTTCACGACAGGGGCCTTGGCGATTAGGGAGCAGTACTTC; cdr3_aa: CASSFTTGALAIREQYF
v_call: TRBV6-2/TRBV6-3; d_call: NA; clone_size: NA; j_call: TRBJ2-2; cdr3_nt: TGTGCCACCAGTTACTCGAGTTTTCGGATAGATAACACCGGGGAGCTGTTTTTT; cdr3_aa: CATSYSSFRIDNTGELFF
v_call: TRBV6-5; d_call: NA; clone_size: NA; j_call: TRBJ1-3; cdr3_nt: TGTGCCAGCAGTTACGCCTCACACGGAGACACTATATATTTT; cdr3_aa: CASSYASHGDTIYF
v_call: TRBV6-4; d_call: TRBD2; clone_size: many; j_call: TRBJ2-1; cdr3_nt: TGTGCCAGCAGTGAGAGCGGGAAGACCTACAATGAGCAGTTCTTC; cdr3_aa: CASSESGKTYNEQFF
v_call: TRBV14; d_call: NA; clone_size: NA; j_call: TRBJ2-2; cdr3_nt: TGTGCCAGCAGCCAAGACCATCGAGGGGGGACGCAGAACACCGGGGAGCTGTTTTTT; cdr3_aa: CASSQDHRGGTQNTGELFF
v_call: TRBV28; d_call: NA; clone_size: few; j_call: TRBJ2-7; cdr3_nt: TGTGCCAGCAGTTTTTCTCTGCGGGAACTAAAATACGAGCAGTACTTC; cdr3_aa: CASSFSLRELKYEQYF
v_call: TRBV5-5; d_call: NA; clone_size: once; j_call: TRBJ2-1; cdr3_nt: TGTGTCAGCAGCTTGGGAAGCTGGAGAGGACACAATGAGCAGTTCTTC; cdr3_aa: CVSSLGSWRGHNEQFF
v_call: TRBV6-1; d_call: TRBD1; clone_size: many; j_call: TRBJ2-5; cdr3_nt: TGTGCCAGCAGTCTAACAGGGGGCCCAGAGACCCAGTACTTC; cdr3_aa: CASSLTGGPETQYF
v_call: TRBV19; d_call: NA; clone_size: NA; j_call: TRBJ2-1; cdr3_nt: TGTGCCAGTAGTATCTCAACAGGGTGGTATACCGAGCAGTTCTTC; cdr3_aa: CASSISTGWYTEQFF
v_call: TRBV7-9; d_call: NA; clone_size: many; j_call: TRBJ1-3; cdr3_nt: TGTGCCAGCAGCTCCAGGGTCTCTGGAAACACCATATATTTT; cdr3_aa: CASSSRVSGNTIYF
v_call: TRBV2; d_call: TRBD2; clone_size: NA; j_call: TRBJ2-3; cdr3_nt: TGTGCCAGCAGTGGTATCGGGGGGGCAGATACGCAGTATTTT; cdr3_aa: CASSGIGGADTQYF
v_call: TRBV4-1; d_call: NA; clone_size: NA; j_call: TRBJ2-7; cdr3_nt: TGCGTCAGCAGCCAAGACCCCCCAGGGCTCTACGAGCAGTACTTC; cdr3_aa: CVSSQDPPGLYEQYF
v_call: TRBV4-1; d_call: NA; clone_size: NA; j_call: TRBJ2-3; cdr3_nt: TGCGCCAACAGCCAAGGGGTAGTCGGCATAGATACGCAGTATTTT; cdr3_aa: CANSQGVVGIDTQYF
v_call: TRBV5-1; d_call: NA; clone_size: many; j_call: TRBJ2-5; cdr3_nt: TGCGCCAGCAGCTTGGGGGTCCAAGAGACCCAGTACTTC; cdr3_aa: CASSLGVQETQYF
v_call: TRBV12-3/TRBV12-4; d_call: NA; clone_size: medium-sized; j_call: TRBJ1-5; cdr3_nt: TGTGCCAGCAGTCCCATGGGACGGCAGCCCCAGCATTTT; cdr3_aa: CASSPMGRQPQHF
v_call: TRBV20-1; d_call: NA; clone_size: NA; j_call: TRBJ1-2; cdr3_nt: TGCAGTGCGACAAACAAGGCACCTACGAACTATGGCTACACCTTC; cdr3_aa: CSATNKAPTNYGYTF
v_call: TRBV6-1; d_call: NA; clone_size: NA; j_call: TRBJ1-5; cdr3_nt: TGTGCCAGCAGTGAAGCCACGACCAATTTCAAGAGGCACAATCAGCCCCAGCATTTT; cdr3_aa: CASSEATTNFKRHNQPQHF
v_call: TRBV11-2; d_call: TRBD2; clone_size: NA; j_call: TRBJ2-7; cdr3_nt: TGTGCCAGTAACTTAGTAGCGGGGAACACTTACGAGCTGTACTTC; cdr3_aa: CASNLVAGNTYELYF
v_call: TRBV11-2; d_call: TRBD2; clone_size: NA; j_call: TRBJ2-2; cdr3_nt: TGCGCCAGCAGCCCCTACCTCGGGACTAGCGGGATGGGGATCGGGGAGCTGTTTTTT; cdr3_aa: CASSPYLGTSGMGIGELFF
v_call: TRBV7-9; d_call: NA; clone_size: many; j_call: TRBJ1-3; cdr3_nt: TGTGCCAGCAGCTTAGGTCGGGGGACGAGCTCTGGAAACACCATATATTTT; cdr3_aa: CASSLGRGTSSGNTIYF
v_call: TRBV12-3/TRBV12-4; d_call: TRBD1; clone_size: NA; j_call: TRBJ1-2; cdr3_nt: TGTGTCAAGGACAGGAAGCCCTATGGCTATACCTTC; cdr3_aa: CVKDRKPYGYTF
v_call: TRBV28; d_call: TRBD1; clone_size: many; j_call: TRBJ1-2; cdr3_nt: TGTGCCAGCAGTTCCACTCCCGGGACAGGGGTTGGTGGCTACACCTTC; cdr3_aa: CASSSTPGTGVGGYTF
v_call: TRBV30; d_call: NA; clone_size: NA; j_call: TRBJ1-2; cdr3_nt: TGTGCCTGGAGTCCAGTCAGACGAACATGTTATGGCTACACCTTC; cdr3_aa: CAWSPVRRTCYGYTF
v_call: TRBV11-2; d_call: TRBD2; clone_size: NA; j_call: TRBJ2-3; cdr3_nt: TGTGCTAACTGCTTAGTGGGACTAGCGACTAACACAGATACGCAGTATTTT; cdr3_aa: CANCLVGLATNTDTQYF
v_call: TRBV12-3/TRBV12-4; d_call: TRBD2; clone_size: NA; j_call: TRBJ2-2; cdr3_nt: TGTGCCAGCAGACCGGGACTAGCGGGAGCTATAGCCGGGGACCTGTTTTTT; cdr3_aa: CASRPGLAGAIAGDLFF
v_call: TRBV12-3/TRBV12-4; d_call: NA; clone_size: many; j_call: TRBJ1-1; cdr3_nt: TGTGCCAGCAGTTTAAAGAACCACGGGCGAGCTTTCTTT; cdr3_aa: CASSLKNHGRAFF
v_call: TRBV5-1; d_call: NA; clone_size: NA; j_call: TRBJ2-1; cdr3_nt: TGCGCCAGCAGCTGGGGGGCCCGCGATGAGCAGTCCTTT; cdr3_aa: CASSWGARDEQSF
v_call: TRBV28; d_call: TRBD2; clone_size: many; j_call: TRBJ2-7; cdr3_nt: TGTGCCAGCAAATTCGGGACTAGCGTCTACGAGCAGTACTTC; cdr3_aa: CASKFGTSVYEQYF
v_call: TRBV11-3; d_call: NA; clone_size: NA; j_call: TRBJ2-2; cdr3_nt: TGTGCCAGCAGCGTTAGGCAGTGGTCGGCCGGGGAGCTGTTTTTT; cdr3_aa: CASSVRQWSAGELFF
v_call: TRBV10-3; d_call: TRBD2; clone_size: NA; j_call: TRBJ2-1; cdr3_nt: TGTGTCATCAGTGAATTCGGCCGTGGGACTAGCGTTAACGATGAGCAGTTCTTC; cdr3_aa: CVISEFGRGTSVNDEQFF
v_call: TRBV11-1; d_call: NA; clone_size: NA; j_call: TRBJ2-1; cdr3_nt: TGTGCCTGCCGACATATTCGGGATGAGCAGTTCTTC; cdr3_aa: CACRHIRDEQFF
v_call: TRBV2; d_call: TRBD2; clone_size: NA; j_call: TRBJ2-1; cdr3_nt: TGTGCTACCATGGGACTAGCGCGACACAATGAGCAGTTCTTC; cdr3_aa: CATMGLARHNEQFF
v_call: TRBV4-1; d_call: NA; clone_size: NA; j_call: TRBJ1-5; cdr3_nt: TGCGCCAGCAGCCAAGATGGCATATCCAGCAACCAGCCCCAGCATTTT; cdr3_aa: CASSQDGISSNQPQHF
v_call: TRBV6-6; d_call: TRBD1; clone_size: NA; j_call: TRBJ1-1; cdr3_nt: TGCGCCAGCATGAAGACAGGGCGGACTGAAGCTTTCTTT; cdr3_aa: CASMKTGRTEAFF
v_call: TRBV10-1; d_call: NA; clone_size: NA; j_call: TRBJ2-1; cdr3_nt: TGCGCCAGCAGTGAGATCAGTACGGGAACTAACAATGAGCAGTTCTTC; cdr3_aa: CASSEISTGTNNEQFF
v_call: TRBV29-1; d_call: NA; clone_size: once; j_call: TRBJ2-7; cdr3_nt: TGCACTTCGGCCAAGGCAGGGAATGAGCAGTACTTC; cdr3_aa: CTSAKAGNEQYF
v_call: TRBV5-4; d_call: NA; clone_size: NA; j_call: TRBJ2-2; cdr3_nt: TGTGCCAGCAGGCCGGGGATCGGGGAGCTATTTTTT; cdr3_aa: CASRPGIGELFF
v_call: TRBV6-2/TRBV6-3; d_call: NA; clone_size: NA; j_call: TRBJ2-7; cdr3_nt: TGTGTCAGCAGTTACGGTCCCGCAGGCAGCTCCTACGAGCAGTACTTC; cdr3_aa: CVSSYGPAGSSYEQYF
v_call: TRBV6-5; d_call: TRBD1; clone_size: NA; j_call: TRBJ1-2; cdr3_nt: TGTGCCAGTACCCGGAAGTTGACAGGGACGGATGGCTACACCTTC; cdr3_aa: CASTRKLTGTDGYTF
v_call: TRBV19; d_call: NA; clone_size: few; j_call: TRBJ1-1; cdr3_nt: TGTGCCAGTAGTGGAGGGGTCGGGAACACTGAAGCTTTCTTT; cdr3_aa: CASSGGVGNTEAFF
v_call: TRBV6-1; d_call: NA; clone_size: once; j_call: TRBJ2-7; cdr3_nt: TGTGCCAGCAGTGAAGTGGCCGGGGGAGCGTTCTTATACGAGCAGTACTTC; cdr3_aa: CASSEVAGGAFLYEQYF
v_call: TRBV20-1; d_call: TRBD2; clone_size: NA; j_call: TRBJ2-4; cdr3_nt: TGCAGTGCTAGGGCTAGCGGGAGGGGGGACATTCAGTACTTC; cdr3_aa: CSARASGRGDIQYF
v_call: TRBV4-1; d_call: NA; clone_size: NA; j_call: TRBJ2-1; cdr3_nt: TGCGCCAGCAGCCAACCACCCGTTAAGGAGCAGATCTTC; cdr3_aa: CASSQPPVKEQIF
v_call: TRBV28; d_call: NA; clone_size: NA; j_call: TRBJ1-1; cdr3_nt: TGCGCCAGCATCAACAGGCCTTCGGGGAACATTGAAGCTTTCTTT; cdr3_aa: CASINRPSGNIEAFF
v_call: TRBV12-3/TRBV12-4; d_call: NA; clone_size: many; j_call: TRBJ2-1; cdr3_nt: TGTGCCAGCAGTTTAGTACAGGGTGGGGGCAATGAGCAGTTCTTC; cdr3_aa: CASSLVQGGGNEQFF